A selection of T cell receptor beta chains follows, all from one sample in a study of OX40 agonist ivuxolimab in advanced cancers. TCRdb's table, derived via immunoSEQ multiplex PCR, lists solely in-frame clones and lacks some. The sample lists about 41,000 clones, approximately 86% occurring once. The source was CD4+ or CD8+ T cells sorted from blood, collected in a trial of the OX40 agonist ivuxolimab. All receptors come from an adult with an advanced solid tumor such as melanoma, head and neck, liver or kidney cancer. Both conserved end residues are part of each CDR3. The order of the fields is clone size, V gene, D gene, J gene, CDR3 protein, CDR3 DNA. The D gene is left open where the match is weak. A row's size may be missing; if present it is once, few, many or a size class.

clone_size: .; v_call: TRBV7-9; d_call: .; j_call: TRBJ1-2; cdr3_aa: CASSFLKVPLYYGYTF; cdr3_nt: TGTGCCAGCAGCTTTTTGAAGGTCCCTCTTTACTATGGCTACACCTTC
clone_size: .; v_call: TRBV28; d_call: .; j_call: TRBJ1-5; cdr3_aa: CASTRGGGNQPQHF; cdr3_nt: TGTGCCAGCACCCGGGGCGGGGGCAATCAGCCCCAGCATTTT
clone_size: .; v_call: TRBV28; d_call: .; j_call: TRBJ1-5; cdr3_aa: CASSHRVNQPQHF; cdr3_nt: TGTGCCAGCAGTCACAGGGTGAATCAGCCCCAGCATTTT
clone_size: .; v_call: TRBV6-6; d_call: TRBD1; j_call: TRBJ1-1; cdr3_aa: CASSSRGGNTEAFF; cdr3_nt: TGTGCCAGCAGTTCCAGGGGGGGGAACACTGAAGCTTTCTTT
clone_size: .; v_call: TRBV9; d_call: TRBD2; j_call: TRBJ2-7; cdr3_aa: CASSAQSVAGGTGEQYF; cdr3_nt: TGTGCCAGCAGCGCCCAGTCGGTGGCGGGAGGGACGGGGGAGCAGTACTTC
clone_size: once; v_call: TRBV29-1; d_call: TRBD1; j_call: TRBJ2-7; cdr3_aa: CSGEWDRGGYEQYF; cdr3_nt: TGCAGCGGGGAGTGGGACAGGGGAGGATACGAGCAGTACTTC
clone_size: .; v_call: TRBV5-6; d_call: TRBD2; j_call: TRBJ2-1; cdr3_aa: CASTGTSTGEQFF; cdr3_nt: TGTGCCAGTACCGGGACTAGCACCGGTGAGCAGTTCTTC
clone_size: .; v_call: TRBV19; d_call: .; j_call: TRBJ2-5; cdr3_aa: CASSLKGGWETQYF; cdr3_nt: TGTGCCAGTAGTCTTAAGGGGGGCTGGGAGACCCAGTACTTC
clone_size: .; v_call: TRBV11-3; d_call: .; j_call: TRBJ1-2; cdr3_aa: CASSLDGGRGSGYTF; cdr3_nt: TGTGCCAGCAGCTTAGATGGAGGTCGCGGGAGTGGCTACACCTTC
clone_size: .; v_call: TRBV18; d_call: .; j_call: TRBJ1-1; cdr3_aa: CASSPPGPLNTEAFF; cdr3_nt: TGTGCCAGCTCACCACCAGGGCCATTGAACACTGAAGCTTTCTTT
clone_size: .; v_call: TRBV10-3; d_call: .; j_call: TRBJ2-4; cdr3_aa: CAISESNGGKNIQYF; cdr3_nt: TGTGCCATCAGTGAGTCGAATGGGGGCAAAAACATTCAGTACTTC
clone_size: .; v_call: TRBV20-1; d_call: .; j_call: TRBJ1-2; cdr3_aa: CSARTEYGYTF; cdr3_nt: TGCAGTGCCAGGACCGAATATGGCTACACCTTC
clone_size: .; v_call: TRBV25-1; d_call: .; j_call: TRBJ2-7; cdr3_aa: CASKSPGHYEQYF; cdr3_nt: TGTGCCAGCAAAAGTCCGGGACACTACGAGCAGTACTTC
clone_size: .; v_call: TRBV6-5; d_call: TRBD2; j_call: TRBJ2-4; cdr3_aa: CASSGRVAKNIQYF; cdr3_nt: TGTGCCAGCAGCGGGAGGGTGGCCAAAAACATTCAGTACTTC
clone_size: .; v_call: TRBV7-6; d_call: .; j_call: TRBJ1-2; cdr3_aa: CASSNGFEGYTF; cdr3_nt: TGTGCCAGCAGCAATGGATTTGAAGGCTACACCTTC
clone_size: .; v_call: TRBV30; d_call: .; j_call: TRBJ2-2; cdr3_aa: CAWSVGNTGELFF; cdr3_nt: TGTGCCTGGAGTGTAGGAAACACCGGGGAGCTGTTTTTT